The 21 T cell receptor beta chains in this list originate from one sample, sequenced in a study of cytomegalovirus exposure and HLA in healthy donors. The primer mix had 60 Vbeta and 13 Jbeta primers. Profiling relied on immunoSEQ multiplex PCR, and the TCRdb table lists in-frame clones only, not all of them. The sample has 160,000 or so clones, roughly 80% seen once. The source material was PBMCs. These receptors all stem from a man in his fifties in good health and CMV-seropositive.

The V gene is TRBV11-2, the J gene TRBJ2-7, with 12 bases fitting TRBD2. Per germline, CDR1 SGHAT and CDR2 FQNNGV. This CDR3 region has 16 residues. V shed 5 bases and J 0 bases; nucleotides not matched to a gene: 5. CDR3: CASSLLAGGSSYEQYF. DNA of the CDR3: TGTGCCAGCAGCCTCCTAGCGGGGGGGAGCTCCTACGAGCAGTACTTC. Based on the CDR3 plus reference TRBV11-2 and TRBJ2-7, the full variable domain is EAGVAQSPRYKIIEKRQSVAFWCNPISGHATLYWYQQILGQGPKLLIQFQNNGVVDDSQLPKDRFSAERLKGVDSTLKIQPAKLEDSAVYLCASSLLAGGSSYEQYFGPGTRLTVT.

This chain connects TRBV5-1 to TRBJ2-2; D unclear. The CDR3 contains 12 residues. V was clipped by 8 bases and J by 1 base, with 6 bases between them. In germline, CDR1 is SGHRS, CDR2 YFSETQ. CDR3: CASQLNTGELFF. CDR3 nucleotide sequence: TGCGCCAGTCAGTTGAACACCGGGGAGCTGTTTTTT.

This chain joins TRBV28 and TRBJ1-2; D call uncertain. V lost 6 bases, J lost 5 bases, and 7 bases lay in between. Germline CDR1 is MDHEN and CDR2 is SYDVKM. This CDR3 region has 11 residues. CDR3 DNA: TGTGCCAGCAGGACTTCGTATGGCTACACCTTC. It translates to CASRTSYGYTF.

The J gene is TRBJ1-2, the V gene TRBV5-6, with 7 positions matching TRBD1. Germline values: CDR1 SGHDT, CDR2 YYEEEE. Losses at the gene ends were 2 bases for V and 4 bases for J; bases not matched to a gene: 5. The CDR3 sequence is 14 residues long. The CDR3 DNA reads as TGTGCCAGCAGCTTCCAGGGGGGAAGCTATGGCTACACCTTC. Translating it yields CASSFQGGSYGYTF.

The chain joins TRBV28 to TRBJ2-1; 9 bases line up with TRBD2. The ends lost 6 bases at V and 9 bases at J; junction bases unmatched: 3. Per the germline V gene, CDR1 is MDHEN and CDR2 is SYDVKM. This CDR3 has 12 amino acids. CDR3 sequence: CASSWTSAEQFF. Here the CDR3 DNA reads TGTGCCAGCAGCTGGACTAGCGCTGAGCAGTTCTTC.

This chain joins TRBV4-2 and TRBJ2-7; D is ambiguous. V was cut by 4 bases and J by 5 bases, with 12 bases left in between. This CDR3 is built from 13 residues. Germline values: CDR1 LGHNA, CDR2 YNFKEQ. The CDR3 DNA sequence: TGTGCCAGCAGCCCTTCTAGAACCAACGAGCAGTACTTC. It specifies CASSPSRTNEQYF.

This clone was detected only a few times. The chain carries TRBV28 and TRBJ2-7; no reliable D call. This CDR3 is built from 14 residues. Per germline, CDR1 MDHEN and CDR2 SYDVKM. V gave up 6 bases and J gave up 2 bases, with 14 bases separating them. The DNA for the CDR3 is TGTGCCAGCAGGTATAGAGGCCGTGCCTACGAGCAGTACTTC. This gives the protein CASRYRGRAYEQYF.

The J gene is TRBJ1-1, the V gene TRBV4-1; tentative D call: TRBD1 (6 bases). The CDR3 totals 14 residues. Germline V gives CDR1 MGHRA, CDR2 YSYEKL. Trimming took 1 base from V and 1 from J, leaving 7 bases between them. Here the CDR3 reads CASSQGTENTEAFF. DNA for the CDR3: TGCGCCAGCAGCCAAGGGACAGAGAACACTGAAGCTTTCTTT.

The chain carries TRBV5-5 and TRBJ1-2; 12 nucleotides match TRBD1. The CDR3 is 16 amino acids. CDR1 and CDR2 from the germline V gene are SGHKS and YYEKEE (reference sequence). J lost 8 bases, V lost 3 bases, and 11 bases had no gene match. Here the CDR3 reads CASSSRTGTGGEGYTF. Written as DNA, the CDR3 is TGTGCCAGCAGCTCCCGGACAGGGACAGGGGGCGAAGGCTACACCTTC. The full variable domain, completed using reference TRBV5-5 and TRBJ1-2, is DAGVTQSPTHLIKTRGQQVTLRCSPISGHKSVSWYQQVLGQGPQFIFQYYEKEERGRGNFPDRFSARQFPNYSSELNVNALLLGDSALYLCASSSRTGTGGEGYTFGSGTRLTVV.

Comments on this clone: In the same sample, other DNA sequences code for this CDR3. The rearrangement uses TRBV6-6 and TRBJ1-5; 9 nucleotides match TRBD1. Trimming cost V 5 bases and J 7 bases; bases outside gene matches: 9. The germline gives CDR1 MNHNY, CDR2 SVGAGI (reference sequence). The CDR3 covers 15 residues. Here the CDR3 reads CASSGTGGASQPQHF. The CDR3 DNA reads as TGTGCCAGCAGTGGTACAGGGGGCGCGTCCCAGCCCCAGCATTTT.

CDR3 loop: CASSGGQPNEKLFF. In DNA form, the CDR3 reads TGTGCCAGCAGTGGCGGACAGCCTAATGAAAAACTGTTTTTT. V usage is TRBV25-1 and J usage is TRBJ1-4; D is perhaps TRBD1 (6 bases). Germline V gene data show CDR1 as MGHDK and CDR2 as SYGVNS. V was cut by 4 bases and J by 3 bases, with 9 bases left in between. This CDR3 spans 14 amino acids.

V is TRBV18 and J is TRBJ1-4; 10 nucleotides line up with TRBD1. The CDR3 is 14 amino acids. Germline lookup yields CDR1 KGHSH and CDR2 LQKENI. V gave up 3 bases and J gave up 8 bases; unmatched junction bases: 3. The CDR3 nucleotides read TGTGCCAGCTCACCTGACAGGGGGCAGGAAAAACTGTTTTTT. It translates to CASSPDRGQEKLFF. Looking up the rest from reference TRBV18 and TRBJ1-4 gives the full variable domain: NAGVMQNPRHLVRRRGQEARLRCSPMKGHSHVYWYRQLPEEGLKFMVYLQKENIIDESGMPKERFSAEFPKEGPSILRIQQVVRGDSAAYFCASSPDRGQEKLFFGSGTQLSVL.

Here the CDR3 DNA reads TGTGCCAGCAGCTCACAGGGGATTAATGAAAAACTGTTTTTT. Residues: CASSSQGINEKLFF. J is TRBJ1-4 and V is TRBV5-4; 7 bases line up with TRBD1. The CDR3 totals 14 residues. CDR1 SGHNT and CDR2 YYREEE come from the germline V gene (reference sequence). Trimming cost V 3 bases and J 4 bases; bases outside gene matches: 3.

The genes are TRBV29-1 and TRBJ1-2; perhaps TRBD1 as D (6 bases). Germline CDR1 and CDR2: SQVTM and ANQGSEA. The V and J ends lost 4 bases and 0 bases respectively, with 21 bases between them. CDR3 length: 17 amino acids. Here the CDR3 DNA reads TGCAGCGTTGTTTTACAGGGAGAGCGGGGTGCTAACTATGGCTACACCTTC. Its translation: CSVVLQGERGANYGYTF.

The chain carries TRBV30 and TRBJ1-2; D is unclear. With 7 bases removed from V and 2 bases from J, the gap between germline ends came to 11 bases. This CDR3 contains 12 residues. Germline V gene data show CDR1 as GTSNPN and CDR2 as SVGIG (reference sequence). The CDR3 loop reads CASVSLNYGYTF. For the CDR3, the DNA is TGTGCCTCCGTCTCTTTAAACTATGGCTACACCTTC.

This sequence joins TRBV28 and TRBJ1-5, with 9 nucleotides matching TRBD1. The germline V gene has CDR1 MDHEN and CDR2 SYDVKM. Trimming cost V 5 bases and J 3 bases; bases outside gene matches: 8. CDR3 size: 16 residues. The CDR3 DNA follows: TGTGCCAGCAGTGCTTCCGGGACAGGGATCAATCAGCCCCAGCATTTT. Protein: CASSASGTGINQPQHF.

The rearrangement links TRBV4-1 to TRBJ1-1; D is unclear. CDR1 and CDR2 from the germline V gene are MGHRA and YSYEKL. Trimming took 1 base from V and 0 from J, leaving 9 bases between them. The CDR3 length is 15 residues. Here the CDR3 reads CASSQVYEVNTEAFF. The CDR3 DNA reads as TGCGCCAGCAGCCAAGTCTACGAGGTGAACACTGAAGCTTTCTTT.

The V and J genes are TRBV19 and TRBJ1-5, with no clear D. CDR1 and CDR2 (germline): LNHDA, SQIVND (reference sequence). V was trimmed by 7 bases and J by 0 bases, leaving 10 bases between them. The CDR3 extends over 14 amino acids. The CDR3 nucleotides are TGTGCCAGTATGAGGGCCAATAGCAATCAGCCCCAGCATTTT. This encodes CASMRANSNQPQHF.

The chain employs TRBV7-9 and TRBJ2-2; perhaps TRBD2 as D (6 bases). This CDR3 region has 16 residues. V lost 7 bases and J lost 6, with 21 bases in between. The germline CDR1 and CDR2 sequences are SEHNR and FQNEAQ (reference sequence). CDR3 nucleotide sequence: TGTGCCAGCACCCTGGGGAGGCTCTTACACGCCGGGGAGCTGTTTTTT. Translation gives CASTLGRLLHAGELFF. Supplemented by reference TRBV7-9 and TRBJ2-2, the full variable domain reads DTGVSQNPRHKITKRGQNVTFRCDPISEHNRLYWYRQTLGQGPEFLTYFQNEAQLEKSRLLSDRFSAERPKGSFSTLEIQRTEQGDSAMYLCASTLGRLLHAGELFFGEGSRLTVL.

J is TRBJ2-1 and V is TRBV10-1; 11 nucleotides match TRBD1. Per germline, CDR1 WNHNN and CDR2 SYGVQD (reference sequence). The CDR3 is 17 amino acids. J was trimmed by 4 bases and V by 4 bases; bases with no gene match: 9. CDR3: CASSGAPGQGEYNEQFF. The CDR3 DNA sequence: TGCGCCAGCAGTGGGGCCCCGGGACAGGGGGAGTACAATGAGCAGTTCTTC.

This clone was detected a few times. The chain links TRBV2 to TRBJ2-1; possibly TRBD2 for D (5 bases). Trimming cost V 7 bases and J 3 bases, with 10 bases left between them. The length of the CDR3 is 13 residues. Germline CDR1 reads SNHLY; CDR2 reads FYNNEI. The CDR3 spells CASNTGFYNEQFF. The CDR3 DNA follows: TGTGCCAGCAACACGGGGTTCTACAATGAGCAGTTCTTC.